This T cell receptor (beta chain) is drawn from a study of molecular identifiers for immune sequencing clone quantification. Study-level background: Split five ways in replicates, RNA from around 18,000 or 91,000 naive CD8 cells had four portions sequenced. Study results and limitations: Sizes of highly expanded clones could be underestimated through identical TCRs sharing a barcode.

Previously described methods and listed TCR primers produced bulk TCR libraries. In TCRdb, the PCR reads were re-called with MiXCR into one record per CDR3 protein. This sample has under 600,000 distinct CDR3 sequences, with under 30% found just once. A remark on this clonotype: The antigen remains undetermined.

V dropped 4 bases and J dropped 4; count of bases not matched to a gene: 4. The germline V gene encodes CDR1 SGHAT and CDR2 FQNNGV. The CDR3 sequence is 15 residues long. The source of this sequence is a human donor in good health. Some libraries in this study had Jurkat cell RNA spiked in. The chain combines TRBV11-2 with TRBJ2-5; 12 positions match TRBD1. Sequencing was performed on naive CD8+ T cells from blood, with Jurkat cell RNA spiked in. As to subset: FACS-sorted CD8+CD4-CCR7+CD45RA+ naive T cells. CDR3 amino acids: CASSWGTGGGETQYF. CDR3 nucleotides: TGTGCCAGCAGCTGGGGGACAGGGGGCGGAGAGACCCAGTACTTC.